These 3 T cell receptor beta chains came from one sample sequenced in a study of CD8 T cells in Susac syndrome. RNA totalling about 0.45 to 1 ug underwent reverse transcription with random hexamers. MiXCR was run by TCRdb on the immunoSEQ multiplex PCR reads, yielding one entry per CDR3 protein. The table lists roughly 140,000 distinct CDR3 sequences, about 95% of them singletons. Sequencing was performed on CD4+ T cells from PBMCs. Receptor source: a human donor with Susac syndrome.

This clonotype was recorded a few times. The gene calls are TRBV13 and TRBJ1-2; D not resolved. Germline assignment: CDR1 PRHDT and CDR2 FYEKMQ (reference sequence). This CDR3 spans 14 amino acids. Trimming took off 0 bases at V and 0 bases at J, with 5 bases between the two ends. The DNA of the CDR3 is TGTGCCAGCAGCTTAGGCCGAACTAACTATGGCTACACCTTC. This sequence encodes CASSLGRTNYGYTF.

V and J are TRBV15 and TRBJ1-2; D gene unclear. The CDR3 consists of 14 residues. CDR1 is LNHNV and CDR2 is YYDKDF in the germline V gene (reference sequence). V was shortened by 0 bases and J by 6 bases, with 11 bases between the two germline ends. The CDR3 region has the DNA TGTGCCACCAGCAGAGATGGCAATACTAATGGCTACACCTTC. Amino acid sequence: CATSRDGNTNGYTF.

The genes are TRBV4-3 and TRBJ2-3; 7 bases agree with TRBD2. The CDR3 is 14 amino acids. The germline gives CDR1 LGHNA, CDR2 YSLEER. V trimming: 1 base; J trimming: 3 bases; junction bases outside the gene matches: 1. The CDR3 sequence is CASSQGGGTDTQYF. The CDR3 nucleotides read TGCGCCAGCAGCCAAGGGGGAGGGACAGATACGCAGTATTTT.